The T cell receptor beta chain described here comes from a study of beta chain features in type 1 diabetes. Whole-study context: Sorted cell examination encompassed about 110 million cells across all samples. Study results and limitations: In comparison with healthy donors, patients had naive, central memory and Treg TCRB repertoires that appeared more similar. A potential PCR bias toward shorter templates would be equal in patient and control samples.

All sorted populations exceeded 98% purity. Note on this clone: What it binds is not known.

The isolated RNA, all of it, was reverse transcribed, so expressed TCRB transcripts were what got sequenced. The repertoire was sequenced with immunoSEQ multiplex PCR; TCRdb's copy has only in-frame clones and lacks some. This table holds a few hundred thousand clones, 11% to 15% found once. The CDR3 spans 15 residues. Trimming took off 0 bases at V and 5 bases at J, with 9 bases between the two ends. The V gene's germline CDR1 is SGHRS and CDR2 YFSETQ. This clonotype was obtained from a man aged 30 to 45 in good health. The chain uses TRBV5-1 and TRBJ1-6; D gene uncertain. The sequenced material came from central memory CD4+ T cells from blood. CDR3 loop: CASSLGPHDNSPLHF. CDR3 bases: TGCGCCAGCAGCTTGGGCCCTCACGATAATTCACCCCTCCACTTT.